This record concerns one TCR beta chain sequence. Different DNA sequences within this sample yield the same CDR3. The data were taken from a study of shared clonotypes between healthy human individuals. The CDR3 covers 13 residues. J lost 4 bases, V lost 5 bases, and 5 bases had no gene match. CDR1 is LNHDA and CDR2 is SQIVND in the germline V gene (reference sequence). The assay was immunoSEQ multiplex PCR, and TCRdb's table has in-frame clones only and misses some. The sample includes more than 2 million clones, roughly 94% of them seen just once. The chain recombines TRBV19 with TRBJ2-7, with 7 nucleotides matching TRBD1. Sequencing was done on a sample of naive CD4+ T cells sorted from blood. Subset of the sample: CD45RA+ positively selected. The origin of this receptor is a man between 18 and 29 years old in good health. The CDR3 coding sequence is TGTGCCAGTAGTCCGCAGGGGGTTTACGAGCAGTACTTC. This codes for CASSPQGVYEQYF.